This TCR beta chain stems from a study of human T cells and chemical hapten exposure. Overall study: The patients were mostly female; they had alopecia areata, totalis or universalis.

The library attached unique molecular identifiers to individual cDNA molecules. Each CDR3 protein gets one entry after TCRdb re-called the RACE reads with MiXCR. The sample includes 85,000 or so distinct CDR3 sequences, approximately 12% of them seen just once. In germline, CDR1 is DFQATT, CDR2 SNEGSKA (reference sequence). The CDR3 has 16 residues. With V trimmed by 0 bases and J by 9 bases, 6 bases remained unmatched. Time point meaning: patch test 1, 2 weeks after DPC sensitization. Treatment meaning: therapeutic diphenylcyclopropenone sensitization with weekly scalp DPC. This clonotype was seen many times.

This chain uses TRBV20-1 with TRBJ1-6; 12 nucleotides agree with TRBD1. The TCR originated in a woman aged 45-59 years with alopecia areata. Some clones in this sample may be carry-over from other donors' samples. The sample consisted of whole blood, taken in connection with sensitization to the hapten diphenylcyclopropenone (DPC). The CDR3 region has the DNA TGCAGTGCTAGAGAACCGGGACAGGGGGCCTCTTCACCCCTCCACTTT. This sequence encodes CSAREPGQGASSPLHF.